The 5 T cell receptor beta chains below all came from one sample that was sequenced in a study of graft-versus-host responses after intestinal transplantation. The assay was immunoSEQ multiplex PCR, and TCRdb's table has in-frame clones only and misses some. The data contain 80,000 to 95,000 clones, approximately 94% of them seen just once; the ten biggest clones take up 2%. The antigens these receptors bind are not known. Sample: unstimulated CD8+ T cells sorted from spleen or lymph node cells, taken before intestinal transplant. The receptors come from a human donor who received an intestinal transplant.

This chain joins TRBV11-2 and TRBJ2-3, with 7 positions matching TRBD1. Germline CDR1 and CDR2: SGHAT and FQNNGV. V gave up 5 bases and J gave up 0 bases; unmatched junction bases: 5. The CDR3 runs 15 residues. CDR3 residues: CASSPGTASTDTQYF. CDR3 nucleotides: TGTGCCAGCAGCCCAGGGACAGCTAGCACAGATACGCAGTATTTT.

The chain joins TRBV7-2 to TRBJ2-7, with 8 positions matching TRBD2. V dropped 5 bases and J dropped 2; count of bases not matched to a gene: 11. The CDR3 runs 16 residues. Germline V gene data show CDR1 as SGHTA and CDR2 as FQGNSA. The CDR3 here is CASSKSGGPPPYEQYF. The DNA of the CDR3 is TGTGCCAGCAGCAAGAGCGGGGGCCCACCCCCCTACGAGCAGTACTTC.

The table lists this clone with a few counts. The genes are TRBV2 and TRBJ2-7; unclear D gene. Germline CDR1 SNHLY, CDR2 FYNNEI. The CDR3 is made up of 14 amino acids. V gave up 9 bases and J gave up 3 bases, with 18 bases separating them. The CDR3 region is CARSLFPDIYEQYF. CDR3 nucleotide sequence: TGTGCCAGGTCCCTGTTCCCAGACATCTACGAGCAGTACTTC.

The CDR3 spells CASSSWSGGSYEQYF. DNA of the CDR3: TGTGCCAGCAGCTCCTGGAGCGGGGGATCCTACGAGCAGTACTTC. The chain links TRBV7-8 to TRBJ2-7, with 8 bases fitting TRBD2. Germline V gene lookup returns CDR1 SGHVS and CDR2 FQNEAQ. CDR3 length: 15 residues. V lost 4 bases to trimming and J lost 1 base; unmatched junction nucleotides: 6.

This chain joins TRBV7-9 and TRBJ1-2, with TRBD1 matching 8 bases. The germline V gene has CDR1 SEHNR and CDR2 FQNEAQ (reference sequence). The CDR3 sequence is 14 residues long. V shed 1 base, J shed 3 bases, and the junction held 1 base outside the gene matches. In DNA form, the CDR3 reads TGTGCCAGCAGCTTAGGGACAGGGTACTATGGCTACACCTTC. Protein product: CASSLGTGYYGYTF.